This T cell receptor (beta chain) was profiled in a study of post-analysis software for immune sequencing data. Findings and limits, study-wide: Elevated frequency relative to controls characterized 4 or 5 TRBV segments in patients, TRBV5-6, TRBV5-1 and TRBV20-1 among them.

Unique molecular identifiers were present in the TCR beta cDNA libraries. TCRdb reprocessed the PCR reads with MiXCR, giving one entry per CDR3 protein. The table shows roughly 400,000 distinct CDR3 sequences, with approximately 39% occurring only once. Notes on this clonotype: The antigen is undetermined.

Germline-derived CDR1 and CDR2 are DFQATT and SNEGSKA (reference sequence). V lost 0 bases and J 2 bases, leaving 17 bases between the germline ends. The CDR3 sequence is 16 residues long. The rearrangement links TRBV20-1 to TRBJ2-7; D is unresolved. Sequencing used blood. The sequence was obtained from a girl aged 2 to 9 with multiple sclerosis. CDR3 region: CSARDKREPDPYEQYF. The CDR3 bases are TGCAGTGCTAGAGATAAGAGAGAGCCTGATCCCTACGAGCAGTACTTC.